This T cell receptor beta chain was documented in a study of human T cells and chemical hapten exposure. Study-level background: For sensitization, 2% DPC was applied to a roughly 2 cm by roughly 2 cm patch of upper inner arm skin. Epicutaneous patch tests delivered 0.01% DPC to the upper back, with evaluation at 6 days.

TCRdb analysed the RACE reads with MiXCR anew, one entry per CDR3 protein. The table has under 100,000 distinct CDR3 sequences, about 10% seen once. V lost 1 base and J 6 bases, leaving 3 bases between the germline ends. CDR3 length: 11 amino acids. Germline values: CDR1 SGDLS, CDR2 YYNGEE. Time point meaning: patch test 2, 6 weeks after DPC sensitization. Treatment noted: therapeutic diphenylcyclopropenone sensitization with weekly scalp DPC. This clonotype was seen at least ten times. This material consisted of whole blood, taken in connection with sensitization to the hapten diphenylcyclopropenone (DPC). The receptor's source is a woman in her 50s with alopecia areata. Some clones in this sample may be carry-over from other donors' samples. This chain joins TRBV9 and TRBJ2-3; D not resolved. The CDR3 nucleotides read TGTGCCAGCAGCGTAAAGGATACGCAGTATTTT. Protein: CASSVKDTQYF.